This T cell receptor beta chain was captured in a study of T cell repertoires in cytomegalovirus infection. Overall study context: From public TCR beta signatures came an indication of both CMV infection and matching HLA type. Overall study results and limits: Carriage of CMV together with the relevant HLA was identifiable through cumulative public TCR beta family frequency. The study found HLA-C-restricted CMV-specific TCR beta clonotypes dominating the ex vivo response.

TCRdb fed the reads into MiXCR, producing one record per CDR3 protein. The repertoire holds more than 650,000 distinct CDR3 sequences, about a third seen once, with more than 2.5% in the top ten. The CDR3 consists of 14 residues. The V gene lost 8 bases and the J gene lost 0 bases, with 16 bases spanning the gap. From germline, CDR1 is SQVTM and CDR2 ANQGSEA. A word on this clonotype: The antigen is not known.

The V and J genes are TRBV29-1 and TRBJ1-1, with TRBD1 as a possible D gene (6 bases). Sequencing was done on a sample of PBMCs. This clonotype was obtained from a human donor in good health (CMV status not recorded). Some clones in this sample may be carry-over from other donors' samples. The CDR3 sequence: CSLYRGTMNTEAFF. The CDR3 nucleotides read TGCAGCTTATATAGGGGGACAATGAACACTGAAGCTTTCTTT. The complete variable domain, with remaining parts taken from reference TRBV29-1 and TRBJ1-1, reads SAVISQKPSRDICQRGTSLTIQCQVDSQVTMMFWYRQQPGQSLTLIATANQGSEATYESGFVIDKFPISRPNLTFSTLTVSNMSPEDSSIYLCSLYRGTMNTEAFFGQGTRLTVV.